The 6 T cell receptor beta chains below were found in one sample sequenced in a study of T cells in Graves' hyperthyroidism and ophthalmopathy. RNA transcripts were the template for amplifying TCR beta CDR3 regions. A set of HTBI primers served as the primers for a first-round RT-PCR of the TCR CDR3. TCRdb processed the multiplex PCR reads anew with MiXCR; each CDR3 protein has one entry. The sample contains about 700,000 distinct CDR3 sequences, approximately 15% of which appear only once. What was sequenced was blood. The receptors derive from a woman under 30 with Graves' hyperthyroidism.

This clonotype was seen a few times. The chain uses TRBV15 and TRBJ1-1; D unclear. Looked up from germline, CDR1 is LNHNV and CDR2 is YYDKDF (reference sequence). The V and J ends lost 1 base and 6 bases respectively, with 15 bases between them. There are 15 residues in the CDR3. The CDR3 reads CATSRAGGGMAEAFF. CDR3 sequence (DNA): TGTGCCACCAGCAGAGCTGGCGGAGGTATGGCTGAAGCTTTCTTT.

This chain links TRBV5-5 with TRBJ2-1, with 12 bases fitting TRBD2. This CDR3 has 14 amino acids. The ends lost 2 bases at V and 12 bases at J; junction bases unmatched: 6. CDR1 SGHKS and CDR2 YYEKEE come from the germline V gene (reference sequence). CDR3 amino acids: CASSFPGTSGSQFF. The CDR3 region has the DNA TGTGCCAGCAGCTTCCCCGGGACTAGCGGGTCGCAGTTCTTC.

This clonotype was seen repeatedly, ten times or more. The rearrangement joins TRBV7-9 to TRBJ2-6, with TRBD1 identical over 9 bases. There are 19 residues in the CDR3. V gave up 5 bases and J gave up 2 bases; unmatched junction bases: 13. Germline CDR1 is SEHNR and CDR2 is FQNEAQ (reference sequence). The CDR3 nucleotides read TGTGCCAGCAGCCCCACCCGGGACAGGGTACGTGCTGGGGCCAACGTCCTGACTTTC. Encoded protein: CASSPTRDRVRAGANVLTF.

This clonotype was seen repeatedly, ten times or more. V gene TRBV20-1 combines with J gene TRBJ2-7; D unresolved. The CDR3 contains 11 residues. V was clipped by 3 bases and J by 2 bases, with 5 bases between them. CDR1 and CDR2 (germline): DFQATT, SNEGSKA (reference sequence). The CDR3 DNA reads as TGCAGTGCTAGTCGCCCCTACGAGCAGTACTTC. It codes for CSASRPYEQYF.

This clonotype appeared a few times. This rearrangement joins TRBV14 to TRBJ2-4, with D uncertain. Looked up from germline, CDR1 is SGHDN and CDR2 is FVKESK. Trimming removed 0 bases at V and 8 bases at J, with 5 bases between. The CDR3 runs to 12 residues. The chain's CDR3 is CASSQDFHIQYF. DNA for the CDR3: TGTGCCAGCAGCCAAGATTTTCACATTCAGTACTTC.

The table lists this clonotype with a few counts. The chain recombines TRBV30 with TRBJ1-1; D remains unclear. The V and J ends lost 4 bases and 2 bases respectively, with 11 bases between them. CDR3 length: 13 amino acids. Germline CDR1 is GTSNPN and CDR2 is SVGIG (reference sequence). For the CDR3, the DNA is TGTGCCTGGACCCTTAGTAGCAACACTGAAGCTTTCTTT. This translates into CAWTLSSNTEAFF.